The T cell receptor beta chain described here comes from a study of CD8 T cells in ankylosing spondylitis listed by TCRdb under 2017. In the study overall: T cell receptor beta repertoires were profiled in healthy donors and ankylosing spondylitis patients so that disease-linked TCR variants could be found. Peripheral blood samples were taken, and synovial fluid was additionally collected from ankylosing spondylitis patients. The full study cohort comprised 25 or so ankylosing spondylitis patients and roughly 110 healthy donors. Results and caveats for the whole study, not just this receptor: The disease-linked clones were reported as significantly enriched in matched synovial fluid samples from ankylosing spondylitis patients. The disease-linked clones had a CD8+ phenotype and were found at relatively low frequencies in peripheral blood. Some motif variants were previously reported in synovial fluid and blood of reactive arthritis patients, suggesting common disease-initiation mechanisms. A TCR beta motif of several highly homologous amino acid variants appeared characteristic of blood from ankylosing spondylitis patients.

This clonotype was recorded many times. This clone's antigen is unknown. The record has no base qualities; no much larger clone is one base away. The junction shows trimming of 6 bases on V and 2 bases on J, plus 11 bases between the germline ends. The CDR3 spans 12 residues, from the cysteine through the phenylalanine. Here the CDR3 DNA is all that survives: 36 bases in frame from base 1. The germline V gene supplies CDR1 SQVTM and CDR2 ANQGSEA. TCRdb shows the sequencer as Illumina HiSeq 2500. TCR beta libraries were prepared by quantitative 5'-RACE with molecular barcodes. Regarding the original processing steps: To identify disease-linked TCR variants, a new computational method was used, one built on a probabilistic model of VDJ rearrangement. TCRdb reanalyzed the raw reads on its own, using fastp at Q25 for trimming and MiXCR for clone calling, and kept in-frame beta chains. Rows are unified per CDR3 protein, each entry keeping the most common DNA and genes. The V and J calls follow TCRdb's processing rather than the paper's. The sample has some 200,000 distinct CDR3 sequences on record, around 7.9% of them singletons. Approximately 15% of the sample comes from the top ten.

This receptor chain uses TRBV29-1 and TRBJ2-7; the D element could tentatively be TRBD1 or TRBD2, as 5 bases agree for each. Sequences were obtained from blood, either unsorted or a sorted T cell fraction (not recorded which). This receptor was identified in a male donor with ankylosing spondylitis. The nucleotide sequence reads TGCAGCGTATCGGGACGGCCCTACGAGCAGTACTTC. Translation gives CSVSGRPYEQYF.